The 10 T cell receptor beta chains presented below share a single source sample, sequenced in a study of blood T cell repertoires in COVID-19. Only in-frame clones appear in the TCRdb table, and some are missing; sequencing was by immunoSEQ multiplex PCR. The sample gives 130,000 or so clones, over 60% of which show up once; approximately 16% is in the top ten. The sample was peripheral blood. The receptors derive from a man aged 45-65 years with acute or convalescent COVID-19.

The chain employs TRBV5-6 and TRBJ1-4; 8 positions agree with TRBD1. The germline CDR1 and CDR2 sequences are SGHDT and YYEEEE. The length of the CDR3 is 14 residues. J lost 8 bases, V lost 2 bases, and 5 bases had no gene match. The CDR3 DNA sequence: TGTGCCAGCAGCTTAACAGGGGGTAGGGAAAAACTGTTTTTT. This sequence encodes CASSLTGGREKLFF.

The chain is built from TRBV24-1 and TRBJ2-2; 9 bases map to TRBD1. V shed 4 bases, J shed 4 bases, and the junction held 9 bases outside the gene matches. The CDR3 covers 17 residues. Germline lookup yields CDR1 KGHDR and CDR2 SFDVKD. CDR3 nucleotides: TGTGCCACCAGTGACCTTGGACAGGGGCCTTCCACCGGGGAGCTGTTTTTT. This translates into CATSDLGQGPSTGELFF.

This clone showed up just a few times. The chain carries TRBV4-1 and TRBJ2-7; 13 bases match TRBD2. Germline V gives CDR1 MGHRA, CDR2 YSYEKL. V dropped 3 bases and J dropped 0; count of bases not matched to a gene: 5. The CDR3 loop spans 17 amino acids. The CDR3 loop is CASSHGLAGASSYEQYF. The CDR3 DNA sequence: TGCGCCAGCAGCCACGGACTAGCGGGGGCGAGCTCCTACGAGCAGTACTTC.

The chain has TRBV4-1 and TRBJ2-4, with TRBD2 identical over 15 bases. The germline gives CDR1 MGHRA, CDR2 YSYEKL. The CDR3 is made up of 15 amino acids. J lost 15 bases, V lost 5 bases, and 11 bases had no gene match. As DNA, the CDR3 is TGCGCCAGCAGCAACGGACTAGCGGGGGGGCGAGGTCGGTACTTC. Translating it yields CASSNGLAGGRGRYF.

This clone was seen a handful of times. The V call is TRBV19, the J call TRBJ2-2; 9 bases are a match to TRBD1. The CDR3 has 15 amino acids. Germline loops: CDR1 LNHDA, CDR2 SQIVND (reference sequence). J lost 7 bases, V lost 6 bases, and 9 bases had no gene match. CDR3 DNA: TGTGCCAGTAGCCAAGGGACAGGGTGGAACGGGGAGCTGTTTTTT. As protein: CASSQGTGWNGELFF.

The chain has TRBV6-5 and TRBJ1-1; D uncertain. Per the germline V gene, CDR1 is MNHEY and CDR2 is SVGAGI. Trimming pared 2 bases from V and 6 bases from J, leaving 13 bases between. The CDR3 has 14 residues. The CDR3 region has the DNA TGTGCCAGCAGTTACCGTTTCCGGGAGGCTGAAGCTTTCTTT. Its translation: CASSYRFREAEAFF.

The rearrangement links TRBV10-3 to TRBJ1-1; tentatively, D is TRBD1 (6 bases). CDR1 is ENHRY, CDR2 SYGVKD, per germline. V was clipped by 5 bases and J by 4 bases, with 17 bases between them. The CDR3 runs 15 residues. Written as DNA, the CDR3 is TGTGCCATCAGTCCGGAGATTACAGGGAGCACTGAAGCTTTCTTT. This codes for CAISPEITGSTEAFF.

Only one count was recorded for this clone. This sequence joins TRBV18 and TRBJ2-7; D unresolved. From germline, CDR1 is KGHSH and CDR2 LQKENI. The CDR3 runs 14 residues. V lost 0 bases to trimming and J lost 3 bases, with 9 bases between them. As DNA, the CDR3 is TGTGCCAGCTCACCACCCGCGAACCTCTACGAGCAGTACTTC. Translation: CASSPPANLYEQYF.

Notes on this clone: Given a much more abundant clone one base away, this may be a read error. The CDR3 spells CASSAGGYEQYF. In nucleotides, the CDR3 is TGTGCCAGCAGCGCAGGAGGCTACGAGCAGTACTTC. The chain links TRBV7-9 to TRBJ2-7, with D tentatively TRBD2 (5 bases). Deletions cut 5 bases from V and 3 bases from J, with 8 bases between. This CDR3 is 12 amino acids long. The germline CDR1 and CDR2 sequences are SEHNR and FQNEAQ (reference sequence).

This chain links TRBV4-1 with TRBJ1-4; D uncertain. The CDR3 consists of 16 residues. The germline CDR1 and CDR2 sequences are MGHRA and YSYEKL. The V gene lost 0 bases and the J gene lost 4 bases, with 12 bases spanning the gap. The chain's CDR3 is CASSQDRSRRNEKLFF. CDR3 in DNA: TGCGCCAGCAGCCAAGATCGGAGTCGCCGTAATGAAAAACTGTTTTTT.